This record covers a single T cell receptor beta chain. Its antigen is currently unknown. This entry belongs to a study of OX40 agonist ivuxolimab in advanced cancers. General study findings and limits: Among the lowest peripheral clonal expansion occurred in 0.1-3.0 mg/kg partial responders.

Per germline, CDR1 GTSNPN and CDR2 SVGIG (reference sequence). This CDR3 is built from 14 residues. Trimming took off 4 bases at V and 4 bases at J, with 13 bases between the two ends. Measured with immunoSEQ multiplex PCR; TCRdb has only the in-frame clones, and not every one. Of 74,000 or so clones listed, more than 80% are singletons. Systemic immunosuppression or autoimmune disease history was grounds to exclude patients. Sequencing was performed on CD4+ or CD8+ T cells sorted from blood, taken in a trial of the OX40 agonist ivuxolimab. The chain combines TRBV30 with TRBJ1-4; no clear D gene. This receptor was taken from an adult with an advanced solid tumor such as melanoma, head and neck, liver or kidney cancer. The CDR3 region is CAWNLRAGNEKLFF. CDR3 nucleotide sequence: TGTGCCTGGAACCTCAGAGCCGGTAATGAAAAACTGTTTTTT.